The 19 T cell receptor beta chains reported below all come from one sample, sequenced in a study of cytomegalovirus exposure and HLA in healthy donors (dated by TCRdb to 2016 to 2017). Library generation was performed with the immunoSEQ multiplex PCR assay. A mixture of 60 forward primers for TCR Vbeta segments and 13 reverse primers for TCR Jbeta segments was used in the multiplex PCR. What TCRdb holds here is the immuneACCESS table cut down to in-frame rearrangements. Part of the clones is not present; checked against another copy, under half of the missing clones reflect an unresolved V gene, and the others are unexplained. The sample contains roughly 89,000 clones, about 75% of them found a single time. The leading ten clones occupy 10% of the sample. Sequenced material: PBMCs. The receptor set was obtained from a man aged 25 to 40 in good health and CMV-seropositive.

V gene TRBV4-1 combines with J gene TRBJ1-5, with TRBD1 matching over 10 bases. Per germline, CDR1 MGHRA and CDR2 YSYEKL. The CDR3 spans 17 residues. V gave up 1 base and J gave up 5 bases; unmatched junction bases: 8. The CDR3 DNA follows: TGCGCCAGCAGCCAAGGGCCCGGACAGGGGGGACATCAGCCCCAGCATTTT. Protein: CASSQGPGQGGHQPQHF.

CDR3 amino acids: CASSLVAGEHTIYF. CDR3 DNA sequence: TGCGCCAGCAGCTTGGTCGCAGGGGAACACACCATATATTTT. V gene TRBV5-1 combines with J gene TRBJ1-3; a weak D match, TRBD1 (6 bases). Germline CDR1 reads SGHRS; CDR2 reads YFSETQ. This CDR3 region has 14 residues. V gave up 0 bases and J gave up 8 bases, with 12 bases separating them.

The V gene is TRBV7-3, the J gene TRBJ2-3; D may be TRBD1 (5 bases). V was clipped by 4 bases and J by 6 bases, with 11 bases between them. CDR1 and CDR2 from the germline V gene are SGHTA and FQGTGA. This CDR3 is built from 13 residues. The CDR3 here is CASSSQTADTQYF. The CDR3 DNA sequence: TGTGCCAGCAGCTCCCAGACAGCGGATACGCAGTATTTT. The variable domain in full, with the rest retrieved from reference TRBV7-3 and TRBJ2-3, is GAGVSQTPSNKVTEKGKYVELRCDPISGHTALYWYRQSLGQGPEFLIYFQGTGAADDSGLPNDRFFAVRPEGSVSTLKIQRTERGDSAVYLCASSSQTADTQYFGPGTRLTVL.

V is TRBV15 and J is TRBJ1-2, with TRBD1 matching over 9 bases. Germline assignment: CDR1 LNHNV and CDR2 YYDKDF (reference sequence). After removal of 5 bases from V and 4 bases from J, the junction contained 8 bases not matched to a gene. This CDR3 has 15 residues. CDR3 DNA: TGTGCCACCAGCCCCCGGGACAGGGAAATCTATGGCTACACCTTC. Translated, it gives CATSPRDREIYGYTF.

This clone showed up just a few times. In DNA, the CDR3 is TGTGCCAGCAGTTTGCCTTCAGGGCCAGCTGGAAACACCATATATTTT. It yields the protein CASSLPSGPAGNTIYF. J is TRBJ1-3 and V is TRBV28; perhaps TRBD1 as D (5 bases). Per germline, CDR1 MDHEN and CDR2 SYDVKM. Trimming took 3 bases from V and 2 from J, leaving 14 bases between them. CDR3 size: 16 residues.

V gene TRBV11-2 combines with J gene TRBJ2-5; possible D gene TRBD1, 6 bases. CDR1 SGHAT and CDR2 FQNNGV come from the germline V gene. V shed 2 bases and J shed 4 bases, with 14 bases lying between them. This CDR3 comprises 15 residues. This chain's CDR3 is CASSLRGFPPETQYF. In nucleotides, the CDR3 is TGTGCCAGCAGCTTAAGGGGGTTCCCCCCAGAGACCCAGTACTTC.

Regarding this clone: One end of the junction is discordant with germline, which a read error may explain. The sample has other DNA sequences that encode this CDR3 too. V gene TRBV5-1 combines with J gene TRBJ2-5, with 9 bases identical to TRBD2. Germline CDR1 SGHRS, CDR2 YFSETQ. This CDR3 contains 17 residues. CDR3: CASSLEGTSMYQETQYF. The CDR3, as DNA: TGCGCCAGCAGCTTGGAGGGGACTAGCATGTACCAGGAGACCCAGTACTTC.

V usage is TRBV30 and J usage is TRBJ2-1; 14 bases line up with TRBD2. Trimming cost V 0 bases and J 9 bases; bases outside gene matches: 4. Germline V CDR1 and CDR2: GTSNPN, SVGIG (reference sequence). The CDR3 runs to 15 residues. In nucleotides, the CDR3 is TGTGCCTGGAGTGTTGGGACTAGCGGGGGAGGTGAGCAGTTCTTC. Its protein is CAWSVGTSGGGEQFF. Combining the CDR3 with reference TRBV30 and TRBJ2-1 gives the whole variable domain SQTIHQWPATLVQPVGSPLSLECTVEGTSNPNLYWYRQAAGRGLQLLFYSVGIGQISSEVPQNLSASRPQDRQFILSSKKLLLSDSGFYLCAWSVGTSGGGEQFFGPGTRLTVL.

The chain links TRBV7-9 to TRBJ1-2, with D uncertain. The V end was cut by 5 bases, the J end by 1 base, with 14 bases between. The CDR3 sequence is 15 residues long. CDR1 is SEHNR and CDR2 is FQNEAQ in the germline V gene (reference sequence). The CDR3 coding sequence is TGTGCCAGCAGCCCCCCTGCTGGAGTTAACTATGGCTACACCTTC. Translation: CASSPPAGVNYGYTF.

This chain links TRBV7-9 with TRBJ1-5; TRBD1 agrees at 9 bases. The CDR3 has 14 residues. Germline V lookup: CDR1 SEHNR, CDR2 FQNEAQ (reference sequence). With 4 bases clipped from V and 4 bases from J, the junction kept 2 bases outside the gene matches. The CDR3 nucleotides are TGTGCCAGCAGCTCGGGACAGGGAAATCAGCCCCAGCATTTT. This sequence encodes CASSSGQGNQPQHF.

The sample holds a few counts of this clone. The genes are TRBV28 and TRBJ2-1; D might be TRBD2 (6 bases). V was pared by 4 bases and J by 2 bases, with 15 bases between. The V gene's germline CDR1 is MDHEN and CDR2 SYDVKM. The CDR3 runs 16 residues. CDR3 protein: CASSSPTSPAYNEQFF. CDR3 nucleotide sequence: TGTGCCAGCAGTTCTCCAACTAGCCCTGCCTACAATGAGCAGTTCTTC.

The V gene is TRBV20-1, the J gene TRBJ1-1, with no clear D. The CDR3 runs 10 residues. The V gene's germline CDR1 is DFQATT and CDR2 SNEGSKA (reference sequence). Trimming shortened V by 4 bases and J by 9 bases, and 9 bases separated the two germline ends. The CDR3: CSANDGKAFF. The CDR3 nucleotides read TGCAGTGCTAACGACGGGAAAGCTTTCTTT.

The gene calls are TRBV19 and TRBJ2-5; weak D call: TRBD2 (5 bases). V lost 4 bases and J 2 bases, leaving 11 bases between the germline ends. The length of the CDR3 is 14 residues. Germline CDR1 LNHDA, CDR2 SQIVND (reference sequence). The CDR3, as DNA: TGTGCCAGTAGTACCAGACGGGGACAAGAGACCCAGTACTTC. It is translated as CASSTRRGQETQYF.

This clone came up a few times. The chain has TRBV25-1 and TRBJ2-7, with a tentative D call TRBD2 (5 bases). The CDR3 is made up of 13 amino acids. Trimming took 2 bases from V and 1 from J, leaving 6 bases between them. Germline V CDR1 and CDR2: MGHDK, SYGVNS. CDR3 sequence: CASSERGSYEQYF. CDR3 nucleotide sequence: TGTGCCAGCAGTGAACGGGGTTCCTACGAGCAGTACTTC.

The chain is built from TRBV5-1 and TRBJ2-2, with TRBD2 matching 9 bases. Germline V gene sequence: CDR1 SGHRS, CDR2 YFSETQ. This CDR3 has 17 residues. The V and J ends lost 0 bases and 4 bases, in that order; junction bases with no gene match: 7. CDR3: CASSLGLDSGGTGELFF. The CDR3 region has the DNA TGCGCCAGCAGCTTGGGACTAGATAGCGGGGGCACCGGGGAGCTGTTTTTT.

The chain employs TRBV7-2 and TRBJ2-7; the match to TRBD1 covers 8 bases. The V gene end was trimmed by 1 base and the J gene end by 4 bases; junction bases not matched to a gene: 12. Per the germline V gene, CDR1 is SGHTA and CDR2 is FQGNSA. CDR3 length: 17 amino acids. As DNA, the CDR3 is TGTGCCAGCAGCTTAGTAGCAGGAGGACAGGGTGGTTACGAGCAGTACTTC. It codes for CASSLVAGGQGGYEQYF. Full variable domain (remainder filled in from reference TRBV7-2 and TRBJ2-7): GAGVSQSPSNKVTEKGKDVELRCDPISGHTALYWYRQSLGQGLEFLIYFQGNSAPDKSGLPSDRFSAERTGGSVSTLTIQRTQQEDSAVYLCASSLVAGGQGGYEQYFGPGTRLTVT.

CDR3 DNA sequence: TGTGCCAGCAGCTTCCAGGGGAATCAGCCCCAGCATTTT. Its protein is CASSFQGNQPQHF. The chain is built from TRBV7-2 and TRBJ1-5, with D tentatively TRBD1 (6 bases). Trimming stripped 3 bases from V and 4 bases from J, with 7 bases between. This CDR3 is built from 13 residues. The germline gives CDR1 SGHTA, CDR2 FQGNSA.

The chain uses TRBV29-1 and TRBJ1-2; 9 nucleotides agree with TRBD1. The V gene end was trimmed by 4 bases and the J gene end by 7 bases; junction bases not matched to a gene: 16. CDR3 length: 16 residues. The V gene's germline CDR1 is SQVTM and CDR2 ANQGSEA. For the CDR3, the DNA is TGCAGCGTTGGACAGCCCGGACGACAGGGGGGGGGTGGCTACACCTTC. Translating it yields CSVGQPGRQGGGGYTF.

This clone was seen once. Its ends do not fully match the called genes, so a read error is possible. The chain recombines TRBV7-2 with TRBJ1-2; D is unclear. The CDR3 has 13 amino acids. Germline values: CDR1 SGHTA, CDR2 FQGNSA. The CDR3 spells CASSPYTNYGHTF. The CDR3 DNA reads as TGTGCCAGCAGCCCGTACACTAACTATGGCCACACCTTC.